This T cell receptor beta chain was identified during a study of lymphopenia after photon versus proton radiotherapy. The table came from immunoSEQ multiplex PCR; TCRdb's copy has only in-frame clones and leaves some out. Among some 25,000 clones, 75% to 90% were seen once, and the ten largest hold roughly 5.2%. Trimming cost V 1 base and J 4 bases; bases outside gene matches: 8. Germline V gene sequence: CDR1 SGHTA, CDR2 FQGNSA. The CDR3 length is 18 residues. Sequences were derived from peripheral blood, sampled from a patient treated with photon-based radiotherapy. The sequence derives from a man aged 30 to 39 with gastric cancer. V usage is TRBV7-2 and J usage is TRBJ2-2, with 11 bases aligning to TRBD2. CDR3 in DNA: TGTGCCAGCAGCTTAGGGCTAGCGGGGGGCCGTGGCACCGGGGAGCTGTTTTTT. This encodes CASSLGLAGGRGTGELFF.